The 12 T cell receptor beta chains listed next were all sequenced from one sample in a study of blood T cells in healthy people across ages. PCR was performed a second time for 7 to 11 cycles using a sample-barcoded 5' primer and a J-beta primer mix. One entry per CDR3 protein results from TCRdb running MiXCR on the 5' RACE reads. In the table there are 780,000 or so distinct CDR3 sequences, about 53% of which are singletons. The sample comprised blood. The receptors derive from a man older than 75 in good health.

The rearrangement uses TRBV6-1 and TRBJ2-1; 10 bases agree with TRBD1. V lost 5 bases and J lost 7; bases outside the gene matches: 2. Germline values: CDR1 MNHNS, CDR2 SASEGT. CDR3 length: 13 residues. The CDR3 nucleotides read TGTGCCAGCAGTAGACAGGGGGCGAATGAGCAGTTCTTC. This codes for CASSRQGANEQFF.

The V call is TRBV2, the J call TRBJ1-2; D gene uncertain. The CDR3 loop spans 13 amino acids. The V gene's germline CDR1 is SNHLY and CDR2 FYNNEI. V lost 4 bases to trimming and J lost 2 bases, with 8 bases between them. The CDR3 is CASSGWQNYGYTF. CDR3 DNA: TGTGCCAGCAGTGGGTGGCAGAACTATGGCTACACCTTC. Drawing the rest from reference TRBV2 and TRBJ1-2, the complete variable domain is EPEVTQTPSHQVTQMGQEVILRCVPISNHLYFYWYRQILGQKVEFLVSFYNNEISEKSEIFDDQFSVERPDGSNFTLKIRSTKLEDSAMYFCASSGWQNYGYTFGSGTRLTVV.

This chain joins TRBV27 and TRBJ2-7; 7 bases match TRBD2. Per germline, CDR1 MNHEY and CDR2 SMNVEV (reference sequence). With V trimmed by 5 bases and J by 0 bases, 13 bases remained unmatched. CDR3 length: 17 residues. CDR3 DNA sequence: TGTGCCAGCAGTCCGACAATGGGAGGGCTCGGCTCCTACGAGCAGTACTTC. Translated: CASSPTMGGLGSYEQYF.

The rearrangement uses TRBV10-2 and TRBJ2-1, with 10 bases that match TRBD2. V lost 6 bases, J lost 3 bases, and 17 bases stayed unmatched. The CDR3 runs to 19 residues. CDR1 is WSHSY and CDR2 is SAAADI in the germline V gene. The CDR3 DNA follows: TGCGCCAGCAGCGCCGGCGGACTAGCGGCCCCCGAATTCTACAATGAGCAGTTCTTC. Translated: CASSAGGLAAPEFYNEQFF.

J is TRBJ2-6 and V is TRBV18; D remains unclear. The V end lost 3 bases, the J end lost 3 bases, and 9 bases lay between the germline ends. The CDR3 loop spans 15 amino acids. Germline CDR1 and CDR2: KGHSH and LQKENI. DNA for the CDR3: TGTGCCAGCTCACCTAGGACGGTTGGGGCCAACGTCCTGACTTTC. It translates to CASSPRTVGANVLTF.

This chain links TRBV7-2 with TRBJ2-5, with D hard to call. Germline V gives CDR1 SGHTA, CDR2 FQGNSA. V dropped 5 bases and J dropped 11 bases, with 18 bases sitting between them. This CDR3 spans 13 amino acids. CDR3 loop: CASSGIRSREQYF. The CDR3 nucleotides read TGTGCCAGCAGCGGGATACGGTCGAGAGAGCAGTACTTC. The complete variable domain, with remaining parts taken from reference TRBV7-2 and TRBJ2-5, reads GAGVSQSPSNKVTEKGKDVELRCDPISGHTALYWYRQSLGQGLEFLIYFQGNSAPDKSGLPSDRFSAERTGGSVSTLTIQRTQQEDSAVYLCASSGIRSREQYFGPGTRLLVL.

This clonotype has just a few counts. The chain is built from TRBV6-7 and TRBJ2-5; TRBD2 is a possible D gene (6 bases). Being an ORF, TRBV6-7 has a function that is uncertain. This CDR3 has 16 amino acids. Trimming took off 5 bases at V and 3 bases at J, with 19 bases between the two ends. CDR3 nucleotides: TGTGCCAGCAGTCAAAGCTTTGAGGCGGGAAAAGAGACCCAGTACTTC. It yields the protein CASSQSFEAGKETQYF.

The CDR3, as DNA: TGTGCCAGAGAAGGGCTAGCGGCCAAAAACATTCAGTACTTC. This codes for CAREGLAAKNIQYF. The chain employs TRBV2 and TRBJ2-4; maybe TRBD2 (6 bases). The germline CDR1 and CDR2 sequences are SNHLY and FYNNEI. The length of the CDR3 is 14 residues. Trimming shortened V by 9 bases and J by 1 base, and 13 bases separated the two germline ends.

V and J are TRBV12-3 or TRBV12-4 and TRBJ2-1; 12 nucleotides line up with TRBD2. V lost 5 bases, J lost 16 bases, and 6 bases stayed unmatched. The CDR3 is 12 residues long. CDR3 sequence (DNA): TGTGCCAGCAGTCCGCTAGCGGGAGGGGAATTCTTC. It codes for CASSPLAGGEFF.

The chain links TRBV2 to TRBJ2-5; D perhaps matches TRBD2 (6 bases). From germline, CDR1 is SNHLY and CDR2 FYNNEI. This CDR3 comprises 16 residues. The V end lost 0 bases, the J end lost 3 bases, and 14 bases lay between the germline ends. CDR3: CASSEAPRGWEETQYF. In DNA, the CDR3 is TGTGCCAGCAGTGAAGCGCCTCGGGGGTGGGAAGAGACCCAGTACTTC. Looking up the rest from reference TRBV2 and TRBJ2-5 gives the full variable domain: EPEVTQTPSHQVTQMGQEVILRCVPISNHLYFYWYRQILGQKVEFLVSFYNNEISEKSEIFDDQFSVERPDGSNFTLKIRSTKLEDSAMYFCASSEAPRGWEETQYFGPGTRLLVL.

The rearrangement links TRBV12-3 or TRBV12-4 to TRBJ1-1, with D perhaps matching TRBD1 (5 bases). The CDR3 covers 13 residues. V lost 7 bases and J lost 5, with 14 bases in between. CDR3 in DNA: TGTGCCAGCAATTTCGGGGGTGGGACTGAAGCTTTCTTT. It encodes CASNFGGGTEAFF.

The rearrangement uses TRBV5-1 and TRBJ2-4, with D maybe TRBD2 (6 bases). The J call may be incorrect, as the DNA end agrees better with TRBJ2-7. The CDR3 runs to 14 residues. Germline assignment: CDR1 SGHRS and CDR2 YFSETQ. The CDR3 sequence: CASSLAEGRYEQYF. DNA of the CDR3: TGCGCCAGCAGCTTGGCCGAGGGGAGGTACGAGCAGTACTTC.